This TCR beta chain was recovered during a study of pediatric ulcerative colitis. Overall study results and limits: A couple of rectal CDR3 clonotypes occurred in all ulcerative colitis patients. Some T cells in rectal biopsies may come from blood, especially with overt colitis.

This clone was observed a handful of times. The antigen is not known. The V segment lost 4 bases and the J segment 2 bases; nucleotides outside the gene matches: 8. The CDR3 covers 16 residues. Germline CDR1 reads SGDLS; CDR2 reads YYNGEE. The rectum was sampled with one to two pinch biopsies at colonoscopy. Each sample received Survey-level depth of up to 500,000 reads. Clones were sequenced by immunoSEQ multiplex PCR, and TCRdb holds only the in-frame ones, with some missing. Among tens of thousands of clones listed, 75% were seen once. The sequenced sample was gut tissue. V usage is TRBV9 and J usage is TRBJ2-2; 7 positions match TRBD2. This receptor was obtained from a boy between 10 and 17 years old with severe ulcerative colitis. Here the CDR3 DNA reads TGTGCCAGCAGCTCCTTGGGGGGGTTTAACACCGGGGAGCTGTTTTTT. As protein: CASSSLGGFNTGELFF.